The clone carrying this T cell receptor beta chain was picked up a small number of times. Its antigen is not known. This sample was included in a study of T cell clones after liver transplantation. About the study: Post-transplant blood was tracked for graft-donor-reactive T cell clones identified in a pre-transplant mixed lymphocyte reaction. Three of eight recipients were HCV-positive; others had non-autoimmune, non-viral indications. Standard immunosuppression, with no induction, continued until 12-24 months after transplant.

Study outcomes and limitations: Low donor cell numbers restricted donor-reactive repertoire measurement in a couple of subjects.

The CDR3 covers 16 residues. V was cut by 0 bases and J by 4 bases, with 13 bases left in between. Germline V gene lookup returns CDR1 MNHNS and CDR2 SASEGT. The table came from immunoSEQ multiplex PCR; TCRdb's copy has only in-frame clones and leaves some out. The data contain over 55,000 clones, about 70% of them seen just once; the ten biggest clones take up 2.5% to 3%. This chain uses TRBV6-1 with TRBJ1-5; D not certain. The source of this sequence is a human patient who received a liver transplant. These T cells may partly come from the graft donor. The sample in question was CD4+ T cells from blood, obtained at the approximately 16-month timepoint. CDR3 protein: CASSEALATRNQPQHF. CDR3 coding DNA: TGTGCCAGCAGTGAAGCGCTTGCGACCAGGAATCAGCCCCAGCATTTT.